A single sample gave rise to the 27 T cell receptor beta chains below, sequenced in a study of shared clonotypes between healthy human individuals. Sequenced by immunoSEQ multiplex PCR; TCRdb stores in-frame clones only, minus some. The data show 2 million to 2.5 million clones, approximately 93% seen once. The material sequenced was naive CD4+ T cells from PBMCs. Subset given: CD45RA+ positively selected. All receptors derive from a man between 18 and 29 years old in good health. Some clones in this sample may be carry-over from other donors' samples.

On this clone itself: This same CDR3 is encoded by further DNA sequences in the sample. The V gene is TRBV28, the J gene TRBJ1-1; 8 positions match TRBD1. Trimming at V came to 5 bases and at J to 4 bases, leaving 0 bases not matched to a gene. Germline CDR1 is MDHEN and CDR2 is SYDVKM. The CDR3 consists of 12 residues. For the CDR3, the DNA is TGTGCCAGCAGTACAGGGGGCACTGAAGCTTTCTTT. This gives the protein CASSTGGTEAFF.

The chain combines TRBV28 with TRBJ2-1; 8 bases match TRBD1. The CDR3 spans 13 residues. Trimming cost V 4 bases and J 9 bases; bases outside gene matches: 5. Germline CDR1 reads MDHEN; CDR2 reads SYDVKM. CDR3 loop: CASSSGQGGEQFF. DNA for the CDR3: TGTGCCAGCAGTTCAGGACAGGGTGGTGAGCAGTTCTTC.

The chain combines TRBV11-2 with TRBJ2-1, with 8 bases aligning to TRBD2. This CDR3 is built from 15 residues. Trimming removed 2 bases from V and 1 base from J; junction bases left unmatched: 1. CDR1 SGHAT and CDR2 FQNNGV come from the germline V gene. The CDR3 DNA is TGTGCCAGCAGCTTACGCGGGAGGTCCTACAATGAGCAGTTCTTC. Translated, it gives CASSLRGRSYNEQFF.

With regard to this clone: This specimen includes other DNA sequences encoding the same CDR3. The chain is built from TRBV29-1 and TRBJ2-7; D may be TRBD1 (5 bases). Trimming removed 2 bases at V and 3 bases at J, with 11 bases between. CDR3 length: 13 amino acids. Germline CDR1 is SQVTM and CDR2 is ANQGSEA. This CDR3 reads CSVETGQGYEQYF. The CDR3, as DNA: TGCAGCGTTGAAACCGGTCAGGGCTACGAGCAGTACTTC.

The chain has TRBV5-4 and TRBJ2-7; 9 positions agree with TRBD1. The CDR3 totals 15 residues. Per germline, CDR1 SGHNT and CDR2 YYREEE (reference sequence). V lost 5 bases, J lost 3 bases, and 9 bases stayed unmatched. CDR3 region: CASRASGTGIYEQYF. The CDR3 DNA follows: TGTGCCAGCAGGGCATCCGGGACAGGGATCTACGAGCAGTACTTC.

This chain links TRBV28 with TRBJ2-5, with TRBD1 identical over 8 bases. This CDR3 contains 15 residues. Germline-derived CDR1 and CDR2 are MDHEN and SYDVKM. V lost 5 bases to trimming and J lost 7 bases; unmatched junction nucleotides: 12. The CDR3, as DNA: TGTGCCAGCAGTCGACAAGGACAGGGACGGAGGACCCAGTACTTC. Its translation: CASSRQGQGRRTQYF.

Concerning this clone itself: Within the sample, other DNA sequences also encode this same CDR3. The rearrangement joins TRBV5-1 to TRBJ2-7; D perhaps matches TRBD1 (5 bases). Trimming pared 0 bases from V and 6 bases from J, leaving 13 bases between. The germline V gene has CDR1 SGHRS and CDR2 YFSETQ. The CDR3 has 14 residues. The CDR3 DNA follows: TGCGCCAGCAGCTTGGCCGGCAGGGAAGGCGAGCAGTACTTC. Translating gives CASSLAGREGEQYF.

This clone was seen once. The genes are TRBV19 and TRBJ1-3; no clear D gene. Germline V gene lookup returns CDR1 LNHDA and CDR2 SQIVND (reference sequence). The CDR3 is 16 residues long. Trimming pared 3 bases from V and 2 bases from J, leaving 14 bases between. CDR3 sequence: CASSIGMSRAGNTIYF. The CDR3 DNA reads as TGTGCCAGTAGTATTGGGATGTCAAGGGCTGGAAACACCATATATTTT.

The genes are TRBV4-1 and TRBJ2-1; 9 nucleotides align to TRBD1. Germline V CDR1 and CDR2: MGHRA, YSYEKL. CDR3 length equals 19 residues. V trimming: 0 bases; J trimming: 4 bases; junction bases outside the gene matches: 13. The DNA of the CDR3 is TGCGCCAGCAGCCAAGATCGGGCCTTCGGGACAGGGCTTTACAATGAGCAGTTCTTC. It specifies CASSQDRAFGTGLYNEQFF.

Note on this clone: The sample has other DNA sequences that encode this CDR3 too. The chain couples TRBV29-1 to TRBJ2-7; the D is unclear. The CDR3 is 11 amino acids. Germline-derived CDR1 and CDR2 are SQVTM and ANQGSEA. With 4 bases removed from V and 2 bases from J, the gap between germline ends came to 6 bases. CDR3 loop: CSVGQPYEQYF. The CDR3 region has the DNA TGCAGCGTTGGGCAACCCTACGAGCAGTACTTC.

The chain joins TRBV25-1 to TRBJ2-6; D may be TRBD1 or TRBD2 (5 bases each). Germline V gives CDR1 MGHDK, CDR2 SYGVNS. The CDR3 spans 16 residues. V gave up 2 bases and J gave up 1 base, with 9 bases separating them. CDR3 in amino acids: CASSETGLSGANVLTF. CDR3 nucleotide sequence: TGTGCCAGCAGTGAAACGGGGCTGTCTGGGGCCAACGTCCTGACTTTC.

A few counts support this clone. The chain has TRBV30 and TRBJ1-5; D remains ambiguous. Trimming removed 3 bases at V and 3 bases at J, with 9 bases between. This CDR3 is built from 13 residues. Germline loops: CDR1 GTSNPN, CDR2 SVGIG (reference sequence). This chain's CDR3 is CAWRADYNQPQHF. CDR3 DNA: TGTGCCTGGAGAGCGGACTACAATCAGCCCCAGCATTTT.

The V gene is TRBV28, the J gene TRBJ1-5; 9 positions match TRBD1. Germline-derived CDR1 and CDR2 are MDHEN and SYDVKM. Losses at the gene ends were 8 bases for V and 0 bases for J; bases not matched to a gene: 8. The CDR3 runs to 16 residues. CDR3 sequence reads: CASSGQGTSSNQPQHF. CDR3 in DNA: TGTGCCAGCTCGGGACAGGGAACCTCTAGCAATCAGCCCCAGCATTTT.

The J gene is TRBJ1-2, the V gene TRBV14, with unresolved D. Germline CDR1 and CDR2: SGHDN and FVKESK. This CDR3 region has 13 residues. The ends were cut back, 1 base at V and 6 bases at J, with 9 bases in the middle. This chain's CDR3 is CASSQGHANGYTF. The CDR3 bases are TGTGCCAGCAGCCAAGGGCACGCGAATGGCTACACCTTC.

This chain links TRBV18 with TRBJ1-1; no clear D gene. V lost 3 bases to trimming and J lost 1 base, with 18 bases between them. Germline CDR1 is KGHSH and CDR2 is LQKENI. The CDR3 loop spans 17 amino acids. CDR3 sequence reads: CASSPVGPPGGNTEAFF. CDR3 in DNA: TGTGCCAGCTCACCTGTGGGTCCCCCGGGAGGGAACACTGAAGCTTTCTTT.

This CDR3 reads CASSSGRTSYEQYF. DNA of the CDR3: TGTGCCAGTAGCAGCGGGAGGACCTCCTACGAGCAGTACTTC. The J gene is TRBJ2-7, the V gene TRBV19; 9 nucleotides line up with TRBD2. This CDR3 is built from 14 residues. The V gene end was trimmed by 6 bases and the J gene end by 0 bases; junction bases not matched to a gene: 3. Germline lookup yields CDR1 LNHDA and CDR2 SQIVND (reference sequence).

V usage is TRBV18 and J usage is TRBJ2-7; D ambiguous. CDR1 and CDR2 from the germline V gene are KGHSH and LQKENI. CDR3 length equals 15 residues. V dropped 0 bases and J dropped 5 bases, with 14 bases sitting between them. As DNA, the CDR3 is TGTGCCAGCTCACCACCGGAAAGCCAAGAGGACGAGCAGTACTTC. Amino acid sequence: CASSPPESQEDEQYF.

This chain links TRBV5-5 with TRBJ1-1; 7 bases agree with TRBD1. The CDR3 consists of 15 residues. The V and J ends lost 2 bases and 1 base, in that order; junction bases with no gene match: 5. Germline CDR1 and CDR2: SGHKS and YYEKEE (reference sequence). The DNA of the CDR3 is TGTGCCAGCAGCTTTACAGGGGCAAGGAACACTGAAGCTTTCTTT. This sequence encodes CASSFTGARNTEAFF.

This chain connects TRBV9 to TRBJ1-1; tentatively, D is TRBD1 (5 bases). Germline lookup yields CDR1 SGDLS and CDR2 YYNGEE. The V end lost 3 bases, the J end lost 0 bases, and 12 bases lay between the germline ends. This CDR3 comprises 15 residues. CDR3 protein: CASSGKGNMNTEAFF. In DNA form, the CDR3 reads TGTGCCAGCAGCGGAAAGGGGAACATGAACACTGAAGCTTTCTTT.

This clone was counted between two and nine times. The rearrangement links TRBV2 to TRBJ1-1, with 7 bases matching TRBD1. Germline V lookup: CDR1 SNHLY, CDR2 FYNNEI. This CDR3 has 13 amino acids. After removal of 7 bases from V and 4 bases from J, the junction contained 6 bases not matched to a gene. CDR3 DNA sequence: TGTGCCAGCAAAAGGGACAGCCTCACTGAAGCTTTCTTT. Residues: CASKRDSLTEAFF.

This clone was picked up one time. The CDR3: CASSLQAGNSYNEQFF. The DNA of the CDR3 is TGCGCCAGCAGCTTGCAAGCGGGAAATTCCTACAATGAGCAGTTCTTC. V is TRBV5-1 and J is TRBJ2-1, with 7 nucleotides matching TRBD2. Germline CDR1 SGHRS, CDR2 YFSETQ. The CDR3 length is 16 residues. J was trimmed by 1 base and V by 1 base; bases with no gene match: 5.

The CDR3 here is CAWSTGLYSYEQYF. In nucleotides, the CDR3 is TGTGCCTGGAGCACAGGGCTATACTCCTACGAGCAGTACTTC. The chain recombines TRBV30 with TRBJ2-7; D may be TRBD1 (6 bases). Germline CDR1 and CDR2: GTSNPN and SVGIG (reference sequence). Trimming pared 3 bases from V and 0 bases from J, leaving 12 bases between. The CDR3 extends over 14 amino acids.

This chain links TRBV28 with TRBJ2-5; TRBD2 might be the D (6 bases). Trimming took 4 bases from V and 1 from J, leaving 16 bases between them. This CDR3 has 16 amino acids. Germline CDR1 MDHEN, CDR2 SYDVKM. The chain's CDR3 is CASSSYAASAQETQYF. The CDR3 region has the DNA TGTGCCAGCAGTTCTTACGCGGCTAGCGCCCAAGAGACCCAGTACTTC.

In DNA form, the CDR3 reads TGTGCCAGCAGCTCTACCGGGACAGGGATTAAAGAGACCCAGTACTTC. Translated: CASSSTGTGIKETQYF. The V and J genes are TRBV5-6 and TRBJ2-5; 9 bases line up with TRBD1. The junction had 9 bases not matched to a gene; V was cut back by 3 bases and J by 3 bases. CDR3 length: 16 residues. The V gene's germline CDR1 is SGHDT and CDR2 YYEEEE.

The count of this clone is one. CDR3 DNA sequence: TGTGCCAGCAGTTTTGGGCAGGGACGTGCCAACGTCCTGACTTTC. It specifies CASSFGQGRANVLTF. The chain combines TRBV27 with TRBJ2-6, with D perhaps matching TRBD1 or TRBD2 (5 bases each). The CDR3 length is 15 residues. V gave up 3 bases and J gave up 7 bases, with 13 bases separating them. Germline CDR1 and CDR2: MNHEY and SMNVEV (reference sequence).

This clone came up once. The chain couples TRBV4-2 to TRBJ2-2; TRBD1 matches at 7 bases. Looked up from germline, CDR1 is LGHNA and CDR2 is YNFKEQ. This CDR3 region has 16 residues. The V gene end was trimmed by 4 bases and the J gene end by 0 bases; junction bases not matched to a gene: 5. This CDR3 reads CASSPRTGPNTGELFF. CDR3 nucleotides: TGTGCCAGCAGCCCCCGGACAGGCCCGAACACCGGGGAGCTGTTTTTT.

This clone occurred once. The chain combines TRBV6-5 with TRBJ1-2; D not certain. The germline CDR1 and CDR2 sequences are MNHEY and SVGAGI. The CDR3 runs to 14 residues. V was shortened by 1 base and J by 5 bases, with 11 bases between the two germline ends. The CDR3 protein is CASSYFRFSYGYTF. The DNA of the CDR3 is TGTGCCAGCAGTTACTTCAGGTTTTCATATGGCTACACCTTC.